These T cell receptor beta chains were read from a single sample in a study of beta chain features in type 1 diabetes. The protocol was immunoSEQ multiplex PCR, while the TCRdb copy is restricted to in-frame clones and leaves out a portion. The table shows 50,000 or so clones, with over 40% occurring only once. The material sequenced was Tregs from blood. These receptors came from a man aged 30 to 39 with type 1 diabetes. Both conserved end residues are part of each CDR3. The order of the fields is J gene, V gene, D gene, clone size, CDR3 DNA, CDR3 protein. A D gene is named only where the DNA matches it firmly. Rows may omit the clone size; those that give it use once, few, many or a size class.

TRBJ2-2	TRBV23-1	.	.	TGCGCCAGCAGTCCCAATTTACAGGCCCTGAACACCGGGGAGCTGTTTTTT	CASSPNLQALNTGELFF
TRBJ1-4	TRBV9	.	.	TGTGCCAGCAGCGGGGCCTTGGGGCTTAATGAAAAACTGTTTTTT	CASSGALGLNEKLFF
TRBJ2-1	TRBV18	.	.	TGTGCCAGCTCACCACAGTCAGAAACCAATGAGCAGTTCTTC	CASSPQSETNEQFF
TRBJ2-5	TRBV18	.	few	TGTGCCAGCTCACGAGGGCAAGAGACCCAGTACTTC	CASSRGQETQYF
TRBJ2-1	TRBV7-3	TRBD2	.	TGTGCCAGCAGCCCCAAAGGGTCGGGCGGGAGTTTGAGGAATGAGCAGTTCTTC	CASSPKGSGGSLRNEQFF
TRBJ1-4	TRBV5-1	.	.	TGCGCCAGCAGCTTGGGAGGGACTAATGAAAAACTGTTTTTT	CASSLGGTNEKLFF
TRBJ2-1	TRBV7-3	TRBD1	few	TGTGCCAGCAGCTCCGGGACAGCTTTCTACAATGAGCAGTTCTTC	CASSSGTAFYNEQFF
TRBJ1-2	TRBV10-3	TRBD1	.	TGTGCCGCTGAAAACTCGGAACAGGGGGCTAAAGGAGTTGGCTACACCTTC	CAAENSEQGAKGVGYTF
TRBJ1-1	TRBV28	.	.	TGTGCCAGCAGTCCCGGACAGTCTAGGACTGAAGCTTTCTTT	CASSPGQSRTEAFF
TRBJ1-2	TRBV5-6	TRBD1	few	TGTGCCAGCAGCTTTACAGGGGAAGGCTACACCTTC	CASSFTGEGYTF
TRBJ2-7	TRBV25-1	TRBD2	few	TGTGCCAGCAGTGAACTTGGCGGGAGGACACACGAGCAGTACTTC	CASSELGGRTHEQYF
TRBJ2-3	TRBV11-2	TRBD1	.	TGTGCCAGTAGCAGGGGGCAAAGCACAGATACGCAGTATTTT	CASSRGQSTDTQYF
TRBJ1-2	TRBV7-3	.	few	TGTGCCAGCAGCTTAGCGCCTTCCTATGGCTACACCTTC	CASSLAPSYGYTF
TRBJ1-2	TRBV28	TRBD1	few	TGTGCCAGCAGTTCGGACAGGGTTGATGGCTACACCTTC	CASSSDRVDGYTF
TRBJ2-1	TRBV5-1	TRBD1	.	TGCGCCAGCAGCTTGGTACTGGGACAGTACTCCTACAATGAGCAGTTCTTC	CASSLVLGQYSYNEQFF
TRBJ2-2	TRBV19	.	.	TGTGCCAGTAGTAGGGGGGGCGGCGCCGGGGAGCTGTTTTTT	CASSRGGGAGELFF
TRBJ1-1	TRBV27	TRBD1	.	TGTGCCAGCCATCGTGCAGGGGGCACTGAAGCTTTCTTT	CASHRAGGTEAFF
TRBJ2-7	TRBV9	.	few	TGTGCCAGCAGCTTCTCGGCTAGCGACGAGCAGTACTTC	CASSFSASDEQYF
TRBJ2-1	TRBV5-1	.	.	TGCGCCAGCAGCTTGGCTGGTCAGGTTGAGCAGTTCTTC	CASSLAGQVEQFF
TRBJ2-7	TRBV29-1	TRBD1	few	TGCAGCGCATGGGACAGGGCCTCCTACGAGCAGTACTTC	CSAWDRASYEQYF
TRBJ1-2	TRBV11-1	TRBD1	few	TGTGCCAGCAGCTATCAGGGGGTCGGCTACACCTTC	CASSYQGVGYTF
TRBJ2-1	TRBV27	.	.	TGTGCCAGCAAACGGCTAGACAGGAATGAGCAGTTCTTC	CASKRLDRNEQFF
TRBJ2-5	TRBV21-1	.	.	TGTGCCAGCAGCAAGACTAGCGGGAGGGTATTGGAGACCCAGTACTTC	CASSKTSGRVLETQYF
TRBJ1-1	TRBV14	.	.	TGTGCCAGCAGCCAAGACTTGCTCAGGGGGAACACTGAAGCTTTCTTT	CASSQDLLRGNTEAFF
TRBJ2-2	TRBV7-3	TRBD2	.	TGTGCCAGCAGCTTGACGACTAGCGTCACCGGGGAGCTGTTTTTT	CASSLTTSVTGELFF
TRBJ1-2	TRBV7-9	TRBD1	.	TGTGCCAGTAGCCCACCGAACAGGGGCTATGGCTACACCTTC	CASSPPNRGYGYTF
TRBJ2-5	TRBV5-1	.	few	TGCGCCAGCAGCCAAAACCAAGAGACCCAGTACTTC	CASSQNQETQYF
TRBJ2-7	TRBV6-5	.	.	TGTGCCAGCAGCGGAGGGGGGGGACTATACGAGCAGTACTTC	CASSGGGGLYEQYF
TRBJ2-3	TRBV7-3	.	.	TGTGCCAGCAGCTTAATCGGCGGAACTAGCACAGATACGCAGTATTTT	CASSLIGGTSTDTQYF
TRBJ2-1	TRBV5-1	TRBD2	.	TGCGCCAGCAGCTCCGGTAGCGGGAATTACAATGAGCAGTTCTTC	CASSSGSGNYNEQFF
TRBJ1-3	TRBV29-1	.	.	TGCAGCGTTGAAGATAGGCGAAGTCGGGGTGGAAACACCATATATTTT	CSVEDRRSRGGNTIYF
TRBJ2-7	TRBV5-1	.	few	TGCGCCAGCGCCGTCGCAGGAGGGGACGAGCAGTACTTC	CASAVAGGDEQYF
TRBJ1-5	TRBV19	.	few	TGTGCCAGTAGTATTGACTACTTCCCCAATCAGCCCCAGCATTTT	CASSIDYFPNQPQHF
TRBJ2-1	TRBV7-2	.	.	TGTGCCAGCAGCTACCAAGGCGGGGATTCAGGAAATGAGCAGTTCTTC	CASSYQGGDSGNEQFF
TRBJ1-1	TRBV7-7	.	.	TGTGCTAGCAGCACCACCCAGGGCGGCACTGAAGCTTTCTTT	CASSTTQGGTEAFF
TRBJ2-1	TRBV18	TRBD2	.	TGTGCCAGCTCACCACCCCCCCTAGCGGGATATAACAATGAGCAGTTCTTC	CASSPPPLAGYNNEQFF
TRBJ2-1	TRBV7-3	TRBD2	.	TGTGCCAGCAGCTTAAGAGCAGCGGGAGGAGGCTACAATGAGCAGTTCTTC	CASSLRAAGGGYNEQFF
TRBJ2-1	TRBV7-8	TRBD1	medium-sized	TGTGCCAGCAGCCTCCGGACAGGGGGTCACAATGAGCAGTTCTTC	CASSLRTGGHNEQFF
TRBJ1-1	TRBV6-6	.	.	TGTGCCAGCAGTCACGACAGGCGCGCGAACACTGAAGCTTTCTTT	CASSHDRRANTEAFF
TRBJ2-7	TRBV7-2	TRBD2	.	TGTGCCAGCAGCTTAGAGGGAACTAGCGTAAATCCCTACGAGCAGTACTTC	CASSLEGTSVNPYEQYF
TRBJ2-1	TRBV2	TRBD2	.	TGTGCCAGCAGTGACCCAGCGGGAGTTTCCAACAATGAGCAGTTCTTC	CASSDPAGVSNNEQFF
TRBJ1-1	TRBV19	TRBD1	medium-sized	TGTGCCAGTAGTGGGACAGGGTATTTCACTGAAGCTTTCTTT	CASSGTGYFTEAFF
TRBJ1-5	TRBV6-5	.	.	TGTGCCAGCAGTTACAATGAGGGTCAGCCCCAGCATTTT	CASSYNEGQPQHF
TRBJ2-1	TRBV18	TRBD2	few	TGTGCCAGCTCACCAGGGGAGGGGATAACTTACAATGAGCAGTTCTTC	CASSPGEGITYNEQFF